What follows are 10 T cell receptor beta chains derived from one specimen sequenced in a study of shared clonotypes between healthy human individuals. Profiling relied on immunoSEQ multiplex PCR, and the TCRdb table lists in-frame clones only, not all of them. The repertoire holds approximately 470,000 clones, approximately 80% seen once, with more than 10% in the top ten. Sequencing used PBMCs. Receptors were obtained from a woman aged 40 to 50 in good health. Some clones in this sample may be carry-over from other donors' samples.

The rearrangement joins TRBV28 to TRBJ1-2; D remains ambiguous. V gave up 2 bases and J gave up 3 bases, with 10 bases separating them. The CDR3 is made up of 14 amino acids. CDR1 is MDHEN and CDR2 is SYDVKM in the germline V gene. The CDR3 reads CASSLRQAHYGYTF. As DNA, the CDR3 is TGTGCCAGCAGTTTACGGCAGGCCCACTATGGCTACACCTTC.

Worth noting for this clone: Other DNA variants within this sample encode the same CDR3. J is TRBJ2-1 and V is TRBV10-3; the D is unclear. Trimming left V 0 bases short and J 8 bases short, with 8 bases between. Germline V gives CDR1 ENHRY, CDR2 SYGVKD. This CDR3 is built from 13 residues. CDR3 DNA sequence: TGTGCCATCAGTGAGTCGGCAGGATATGAGCAGTTCTTC. It specifies CAISESAGYEQFF.

The V and J genes are TRBV27 and TRBJ2-6, with D possibly matching TRBD1 (6 bases). The germline V gene encodes CDR1 MNHEY and CDR2 SMNVEV (reference sequence). The CDR3 is 16 amino acids. The V end was cut by 3 bases, the J end by 1 base, with 10 bases between. DNA of the CDR3: TGTGCCAGCAGTTTTGACAGGCTATCTGGGGCCAACGTCCTGACTTTC. This codes for CASSFDRLSGANVLTF.

This clone was counted at least ten times. This chain joins TRBV10-2 and TRBJ1-3; D gene ambiguous. This CDR3 region has 16 residues. V was cut by 0 bases and J by 3 bases, with 12 bases left in between. Germline V lookup: CDR1 WSHSY, CDR2 SAAADI. The CDR3 DNA reads TGCGCCAGCAGTGAGTCAGGAGGCTGGAATGGAAACACCATATATTTT. Amino acid sequence: CASSESGGWNGNTIYF.

The chain carries TRBV6-1 and TRBJ2-7; 9 positions match TRBD1. Germline V gene data show CDR1 as MNHNS and CDR2 as SASEGT. This CDR3 has 14 amino acids. J lost 5 bases, V lost 7 bases, and 9 bases had no gene match. CDR3 loop: CASKPGTGIDEQYF. The CDR3, as DNA: TGTGCCAGCAAACCCGGGACAGGGATAGACGAGCAGTACTTC.

CDR3 loop: CASSFLAGRSLGNYEQYF. DNA for the CDR3: TGTGCCAGCAGCTTTTTAGCGGGACGAAGCCTAGGGAACTACGAGCAGTACTTC. This chain links TRBV7-4 with TRBJ2-7; 8 nucleotides match TRBD2. Per germline, CDR1 SGHVT and CDR2 SQSDAQ. The CDR3 is 18 residues long. The V gene end was trimmed by 3 bases and the J gene end by 3 bases; junction bases not matched to a gene: 16.

A remark on this clone: A junction end diverges from the germline sequence, so it may reflect a read error. The V call is TRBV13, the J call TRBJ2-7, with D uncertain. CDR3 length: 15 amino acids. Germline V gene data show CDR1 as PRHDT and CDR2 as FYEKMQ (reference sequence). CDR3 nucleotide sequence: TGTGCCAGCAGCCTAGGTATGGGATTCGCCTACGAGCAGTACTTC. Translation: CASSLGMGFAYEQYF.

In regard to this clone: No conserved phenylalanine or tryptophan ends this CDR3, so it is likely a read error. It is unclear where the CDR3 begins or ends on the DNA, so no DNA is shown, and the CDR3 is as TCRdb lists it. The gene calls are TRBV7-8 and TRBJ1-2; the D segment call TRBD1 is taken from the table without a DNA check. Germline CDR1 is SGHVS and CDR2 is FQNEAQ. The CDR3 spans 15 amino acids, including both terminal residues. The CDR3 sequence is CASSLAGTGHPPMPG.

This chain uses TRBV6-1 with TRBJ2-7; TRBD1 aligns across 8 bases. From germline, CDR1 is MNHNS and CDR2 SASEGT. The CDR3 has 14 residues. J gave up 7 bases and V 8 bases, and 13 bases lay outside the gene matches. The CDR3 bases are TGTGCCAGCGCGCGGGACGCCGACAGGGGTGAGCAGTACTTC. This encodes CASARDADRGEQYF.

The chain recombines TRBV7-9 with TRBJ2-5; D call uncertain. Deletions cut 3 bases from V and 1 base from J, with 12 bases between. CDR1 is SEHNR, CDR2 FQNEAQ, per germline (reference sequence). The CDR3 length is 15 residues. The CDR3 sequence: CASSLSLSPQETQYF. CDR3 nucleotide sequence: TGTGCCAGCAGCTTGTCATTGTCGCCCCAAGAGACCCAGTACTTC. The full variable domain, in which reference TRBV7-9 and TRBJ2-5 provide the parts outside the CDR3, is DTGVSQNPRHKITKRGQNVTFRCDPISEHNRLYWYRQTLGQGPEFLTYFQNEAQLEKSRLLSDRFSAERPKGSFSTLEIQRTEQGDSAMYLCASSLSLSPQETQYFGPGTRLLVL.